The source of this TCR beta chain is a study of neoadjuvant anti-PD-1 for oral cavity cancer (dated by TCRdb to the early 2020s). About the study as a whole: Three to four biweekly doses of nivolumab at 3 mg/kg were mostly administered to patients before curative-intent surgical resection. For patients who did not progress, a fourth nivolumab dose was given around day 43, followed by definitive surgical resection on days 50-56. Under RECIST 1.1, a patient counted as a responder if showing complete response, partial response or stable disease, and as a non-responder if showing progression. The parent correlative cohort included 11 to 13 patients, with an approximately 32% response rate.

Beyond this particular receptor, the publication reports: Higher pretreatment blood TCRbeta clonality and lower post-treatment tumor TCRbeta clonality were correlated with higher pretreatment blood Treg/Th17 ratios. After neoadjuvant nivolumab, significantly higher T cell clonality (Gini index) was found within PBMCs in non-responders than in responders. Only a few patients per response group were included in the TCR analyses, and the authors called for validation in larger cohorts.

The time point label for this specimen denotes: after neoadjuvant nivolumab, at surgical resection. None of the patients had received prior systemic or radiation treatment, and all were newly diagnosed with stage II-IVA oral cavity squamous cell carcinoma. The cohort was composed of patients with HPV-negative, locally advanced oral cavity squamous cell carcinoma. Peripheral blood mononuclear cells were analyzed directly, without maintenance or expansion in culture. Samples were obtained from a longitudinal correlative study of a single-arm phase II trial of neoadjuvant nivolumab in oral cavity squamous cell carcinoma. Genomic DNA-based TCRbeta sequencing was performed on subject-matched pre- and post-treatment PBMCs and tumors from three responders and three non-responders. Peripheral blood mononuclear cells were collected before nivolumab treatment and were collected again after treatment, at the time of surgery. The Maxwell RSC DNA from Cells kit was used to extract genomic DNA from PBMCs.

V is cut by 8 bases and J by 0 bases, and the space between the germline ends is 12 bases. The CDR3, from cysteine to phenylalanine, totals 14 residues. The sequence is cut down to CDR3 DNA, 42 bases in frame from base 1. From a lookup of the germline V gene (reference sequence), CDR1 and CDR2 are SEHNR and FQNEAQ. For deep sequencing, each PBMC sample was run in six replicates, with libraries mostly built from approximately 500 ng of input genomic DNA. The immunoSEQ hsTCRbeta kit was used to prepare TCRbeta libraries according to the manufacturer's instructions. Sequencing of the completed libraries took place using an Illumina NovaSeq 6000 S4 flow cell after they had been pooled to roughly 2.8 nM. Per the source publication's procedure: Raw data preprocessing and quality control were performed with the immunoSEQ Analyzer. The analysis was limited to productive rearrangements, and each clonotype was defined by a unique CDR3 amino acid sequence. Repertoire clonality was estimated as the Gini-Simpson index, computed with the R package tcR. Student's t test was used to compare Gini indices, and Pearson correlation was used to assess associations with tumor size change. TCRdb took over this immuneACCESS table, retaining in-frame rearrangements with V and J assigned. Such tables are incomplete; in checked studies, under half of the missing clones stem from an unresolved V gene, and the remainder is unexplained. The DNA gave D and trimming, while V, J and clone size come from that table. The sample data list 72,000 or so clones, and approximately 87% of these were observed just once. Roughly 2.9% of the sample comes from the top ten.

This clone was counted a few times. It lacks a known antigen. No per-base quality is available; no much larger clone lies one base away. The receptor's source is a person aged 35 to 85 with oral cavity squamous cell carcinoma. The chain employs TRBV7-9 and TRBJ2-3; no D gene call is confident. This specimen consisted of PBMCs, obtained after nivolumab (anti-PD-1) treatment. The nucleotide sequence is TGTGCCAGCCGCCCGCGGATAAGCACAGATACGCAGTATTTT. The translation is CASRPRISTDTQYF.